This T cell receptor (beta chain) stems from a study of T cells after yellow fever vaccination. The study, taken as a whole, reports: Repertoires sorted by FACS could include abundant clonotypes that are contaminants from the bulk population. At around 96% for CD4 and 75% to 90% for CD8, most primary-vaccination clones showed up again after the booster.

TCRdb ran MiXCR on the 5' RACE reads and lists one entry per CDR3 protein. The data hold around 350,000 distinct CDR3 sequences, with about 9.9% observed a single time. This clonotype appeared a few times. Its target is not known. The germline V and J ends were trimmed by 0 bases and 9 bases, with 16 bases remaining between them. Germline V gives CDR1 SGHRS, CDR2 YFSETQ. The CDR3 loop spans 15 amino acids. This chain connects TRBV5-1 to TRBJ2-1; D possibly corresponds to TRBD1 (5 bases). The source of this sequence is a man aged 18 to 35 who received the YFV17D yellow fever vaccine. The sample in question was PBMCs, obtained on the day of the first yellow fever vaccination. As DNA, the CDR3 is TGCGCCAGCAGCTTGGTGGGGCCAGTAGACAGTGAGCAGTTCTTC. Its protein is CASSLVGPVDSEQFF.